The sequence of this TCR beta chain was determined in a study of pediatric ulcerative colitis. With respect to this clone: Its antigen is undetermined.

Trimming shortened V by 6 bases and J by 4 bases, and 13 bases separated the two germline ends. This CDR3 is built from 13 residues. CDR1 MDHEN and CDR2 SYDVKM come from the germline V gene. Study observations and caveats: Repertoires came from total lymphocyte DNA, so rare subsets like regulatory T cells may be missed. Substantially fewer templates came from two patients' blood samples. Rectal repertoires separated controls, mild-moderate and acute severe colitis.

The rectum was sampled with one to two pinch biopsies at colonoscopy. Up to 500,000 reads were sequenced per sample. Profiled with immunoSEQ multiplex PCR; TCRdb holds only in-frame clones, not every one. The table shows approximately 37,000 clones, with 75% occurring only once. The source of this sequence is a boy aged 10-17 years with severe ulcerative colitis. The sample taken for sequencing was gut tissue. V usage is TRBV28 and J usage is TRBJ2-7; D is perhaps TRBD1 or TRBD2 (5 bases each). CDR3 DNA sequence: TGTGCCAGCAGCGGGGCCGGTGAGTACGAGCAGTACTTC. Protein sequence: CASSGAGEYEQYF.